The rows below give T cell receptor beta chains drawn from one sample of a study of human T cells and chemical hapten exposure. TCRdb ran MiXCR on the RACE reads and lists one entry per CDR3 protein. The sample has 35,000 to 50,000 distinct CDR3 sequences; 9.5% to 10% are singletons. This specimen consisted of whole blood, obtained in connection with sensitization to the hapten diphenylcyclopropenone (DPC). These receptors originate from a young woman with alopecia areata. Some clones in this sample may be carry-over from other donors' samples. Both conserved end residues are part of each CDR3. Each record gives: clone size, J gene, D gene, V gene, CDR3 DNA, CDR3 protein. A D gene is named only where the DNA matches it firmly. Clone size is not always given. Where it is, it says once, few, many or a class for expanded clones.

. | TRBJ2-7 | . | TRBV29-1 | TGCAGCGTCCAGACAGGAGTCCAGTACGAGCAGTACTTC | CSVQTGVQYEQYF
few | TRBJ2-5 | . | TRBV20-1 | TGCAGTGCTGATAGCGGTAGCTTAGGGACCCAGTACTTC | CSADSGSLGTQYF
few | TRBJ1-5 | . | TRBV6-6 | TGTGCCAGCAGTTACTCCCCGGGGGGCAATCAGCCCCAGCATTTT | CASSYSPGGNQPQHF
many | TRBJ2-1 | . | TRBV6-2/TRBV6-3 | TGTGCCAGCAGTTACTCGGTTAGGGACGAGTTCTTC | CASSYSVRDEFF
. | TRBJ1-1 | . | TRBV2 | TGTGCCAGCGGGCAGAACACTGAAGCTTTCTTT | CASGQNTEAFF
few | TRBJ2-2 | . | TRBV28 | TGTGCCGGCAGAGGACAAGCAAAGAACACCGGGGAGCTGTTTTTT | CAGRGQAKNTGELFF
many | TRBJ2-7 | TRBD1 | TRBV11-2 | TGTGCCAGCAGCTTAGGATCCTTAGGTGGAGGACAGGGGGCGCGGGAGCAGTACTTC | CASSLGSLGGGQGAREQYF
. | TRBJ1-4 | . | TRBV7-9 | TGTGCCAGCAGCTGGGTCGGGGCTAATGAAAAACTGTTTTTT | CASSWVGANEKLFF
few | TRBJ2-3 | . | TRBV10-3 | TGTGCCATCAGGCCCACAGATACGCAGTATTTT | CAIRPTDTQYF
few | TRBJ2-7 | . | TRBV14 | TGTGCCAGCAGCCTCAGGACAGTGGGCGAGCAGTACTTC | CASSLRTVGEQYF
few | TRBJ1-1 | . | TRBV7-8 | TGTGCCAGCAGCTTATATAAAAAGGTCCCTGAAGCTTTCTTT | CASSLYKKVPEAFF
. | TRBJ2-3 | . | TRBV19 | TGTGCCAGTAGTATATTCTCCACAGATACGCAGTATTTT | CASSIFSTDTQYF
. | TRBJ1-1 | . | TRBV29-1 | TGCAGCGTTGCAAGGGCAGGGAACGCTGAAGCTTTCTTT | CSVARAGNAEAFF
. | TRBJ1-1 | . | TRBV20-1 | TGCAGTGCCCCCTTCAACACTGAAGCTTTCTTT | CSAPFNTEAFF
many | TRBJ2-4 | . | TRBV7-3 | TGTGCCAGCAGCCAAGGCAGGGAAAACATTCAGTACTTC | CASSQGRENIQYF
. | TRBJ2-7 | . | TRBV6-2/TRBV6-3 | TGTGCCAGCAGCTCCGGGTTTTCCTACGAGCAGTACTTC | CASSSGFSYEQYF
. | TRBJ2-2 | . | TRBV14 | TGTGCCAGCAGCCAAGCCCGTCTTTTGGAGAACACCGGGGAGCTGTTTTTT | CASSQARLLENTGELFF
many | TRBJ1-1 | . | TRBV20-1 | TGCAGTGCTAGAGAATGGCAGGGGATGGGGACTGAAGCTTTCTTT | CSAREWQGMGTEAFF
many | TRBJ2-5 | TRBD2 | TRBV13 | TGTGCCAGCAGGAAGAGCGGGGGGTTGCAAGAGACCCAGTACTTC | CASRKSGGLQETQYF
. | TRBJ2-2 | TRBD1 | TRBV5-1 | TGCGCCAGCAGCTTGGAAGGACAGGGTTTGAACACCGGGGAGCTGTTTTTT | CASSLEGQGLNTGELFF
many | TRBJ2-3 | TRBD2 | TRBV6-6 | TGTGCCAGCAGTTACACTTCTAGCGGAGGCACAGATACGCAGTATTTT | CASSYTSSGGTDTQYF
few | TRBJ1-4 | . | TRBV4-3 | TGCGCCAGCAGCCAGGGACTGGGAAGTTCGGATAAACTGTTTTTT | CASSQGLGSSDKLFF
. | TRBJ2-1 | . | TRBV2 | TGTGCCAGCTCAACTACCCCGACCGACAATGAGCAGTTCTTC | CASSTTPTDNEQFF
many | TRBJ2-7 | . | TRBV28 | TGTGCCAGCAGGACTAGCTCCTACGAGCAGTACTTC | CASRTSSYEQYF
. | TRBJ1-2 | . | TRBV28 | TGTGCCAGCACTAGCAACTATGGCTACACCTTC | CASTSNYGYTF
many | TRBJ1-5 | . | TRBV7-8 | TGTGCCAGCAGCGCCGACAGCTATAGCAATCAGCCCCAGCATTTT | CASSADSYSNQPQHF
. | TRBJ2-1 | . | TRBV6-5 | TGTGCCAGCAGTTACTCGTCACGCCGTGAGCAGTTCTTC | CASSYSSRREQFF
. | TRBJ2-5 | . | TRBV9 | TGTGCCAGCAGCGTAGATTCCAACCAAAAGACCCAGTACTTC | CASSVDSNQKTQYF
. | TRBJ1-5 | TRBD1 | TRBV6-6 | TGTGCCAGCAGTCCAGGACAGGACCCCAATCAGCCCCAGCATTTT | CASSPGQDPNQPQHF
few | TRBJ1-2 | . | TRBV6-5 | TGTGCCAGCAGTCAGACAGCCTATGGCTACACCTTC | CASSQTAYGYTF
many | TRBJ1-5 | . | TRBV28 | TGTGCCAGCAGTTTGGAGGGGATTCAGCCCCAGCATTTT | CASSLEGIQPQHF
. | TRBJ2-5 | TRBD2 | TRBV5-1 | TGCGCCAGCAGCAATAGCGGGGGGGCCCAAGAGACCCAGTACTTC | CASSNSGGAQETQYF
few | TRBJ2-3 | . | TRBV28 | TGTGCCAGCAGTCACACAGGGAGGACAGATACGCAGTATTTT | CASSHTGRTDTQYF
few | TRBJ2-1 | . | TRBV7-9 | TGTGCCAGCAGCAGCAATGAGCAGTTCTTC | CASSSNEQFF
few | TRBJ2-5 | . | TRBV3-1 | TGTGCCAGCACCCGCGAGGGGACCCAGTACTTC | CASTREGTQYF
many | TRBJ1-1 | . | TRBV12-3/TRBV12-4 | TGTGCCAGCAGTTTAGCTGGGGGGAACACTGAAGCTTTCTTT | CASSLAGGNTEAFF
few | TRBJ2-2 | . | TRBV29-1 | TGCAGCGTTGAGCCTACCGGCGCCGGGGAGCTGTTTTTT | CSVEPTGAGELFF
few | TRBJ2-1 | . | TRBV28 | TGTGCCTCCATACACAACAATGAGCAGTTCTTC | CASIHNNEQFF
. | TRBJ1-2 | TRBD1 | TRBV25-1 | TGTGCCAGCAGTGAATTCTTCGGACAGGGGACTAACTATGGCTACACCTTC | CASSEFFGQGTNYGYTF
many | TRBJ2-1 | TRBD1 | TRBV7-3 | TGTGCCAGCAGCTTAAAGGGATCAATACAGGGGGCAATTGAGCAGTTCTTC | CASSLKGSIQGAIEQFF
. | TRBJ2-7 | TRBD1 | TRBV5-1 | TGCGCCAGCAGCCGGGCCGGGACAGGGGGAGACGAGCAGTACTTC | CASSRAGTGGDEQYF
. | TRBJ1-4 | . | TRBV19 | TGTGCCAGTAGTATCGACAGGTTTGGCGAAAAACTGTTTTTT | CASSIDRFGEKLFF
few | TRBJ2-2 | . | TRBV12-3/TRBV12-4 | TGTGCCAGCAGTTATTGGACGTACAACACCGGGGAGCTGTTTTTT | CASSYWTYNTGELFF
. | TRBJ2-5 | . | TRBV2 | TGTGCCAGCATTAAGGACGGGAGAGGGACCCAGTACTTC | CASIKDGRGTQYF